This TCR beta chain was identified during a study of blood T cells in healthy people across ages. This clonotype has just a few counts. There are 16 residues in the CDR3. Germline CDR1 is SGHVS and CDR2 is FQNEAQ. The V end lost 4 bases, the J end lost 0 bases, and 15 bases lay between the germline ends. A second PCR, run for roughly 7 to 12 cycles, used a sample-barcoded 5' primer plus a J-beta primer mix. One entry per CDR3 protein results from TCRdb running MiXCR on the 5' RACE reads. The table includes more than 600,000 distinct CDR3 sequences, approximately 25% detected once. Per-sample PBMC isolation yielded at least 6 million cells. The total RNA that was extracted per sample amounted to at least 5.5 micrograms. These data were also reused for a study on T cells of mothers and their children. That investigation notes: The entire RNA extract went into cDNA synthesis at 1.5 ug per 15 ul. The study found thymic selection shapes TCR recombination output similarly in related and unrelated pairs.

Sequences were obtained from blood. This clonotype was sampled from a boy younger than 18 in good health. The chain recombines TRBV7-8 with TRBJ1-2; D is ambiguous. The CDR3 region is CASSSPDEYANYGYTF. The CDR3 bases are TGTGCCAGCAGCTCCCCTGACGAGTACGCTAACTATGGCTACACCTTC.